Shown below are 25 T cell receptor beta chains from a single sample sequenced in a study of Graves' ophthalmopathy and Graves' hyperthyroidism. Amplification of the TCR beta CDR3 regions used RNA transcripts (as template). The first round was an RT-PCR with HTBI primers, and the second round was a multiplex PCR. One entry per CDR3 protein results from TCRdb running MiXCR on the multiplex PCR reads. Of 150,000 to 200,000 distinct CDR3 sequences detected, roughly two fifths appear once; the ten largest clones hold 8% to 10%. Sequenced material: peripheral blood. The receptor source for this set is a man aged 25-45 years with Graves' ophthalmopathy.

The chain combines TRBV12-3 or TRBV12-4 with TRBJ1-1, with a possible D match to TRBD1 (6 bases). The CDR3 covers 13 residues. The V end lost 5 bases, the J end lost 4 bases, and 11 bases lay between the germline ends. CDR3 in DNA: TGTGCCAGCAGTCAACAGGGAGTCACTGAAGCTTTCTTT. Residues: CASSQQGVTEAFF.

The V and J genes are TRBV12-3 or TRBV12-4 and TRBJ2-7, with 8 bases identical to TRBD1. The V gene end was trimmed by 7 bases and the J gene end by 4 bases; junction bases not matched to a gene: 6. The CDR3 length is 13 residues. The CDR3 nucleotides read TGTGCCAGCACCTACAGGGGGGCTTACGAGCAGTACTTC. The encoded protein is CASTYRGAYEQYF.

This clonotype appeared many times. CDR3 loop: CASTSLAGGEQYF. The CDR3 region has the DNA TGTGCCAGCACCTCACTAGCGGGAGGAGAGCAGTACTTC. V and J are TRBV28 and TRBJ2-7; TRBD2 agrees at 12 bases. Germline lookup yields CDR1 MDHEN and CDR2 SYDVKM. Trimming took 7 bases from V and 7 from J; bases not matched to a gene: 5. CDR3 size: 13 residues. Looking up the rest from reference TRBV28 and TRBJ2-7 gives the full variable domain: DVKVTQSSRYLVKRTGEKVFLECVQDMDHENMFWYRQDPGLGLRLIYFSYDVKMKEKGDIPEGYSVSREKKERFSLILESASTNQTSMYLCASTSLAGGEQYFGPGTRLTVT.

Many counts were recorded for this clonotype. This sequence joins TRBV7-2 and TRBJ1-1; D is undetermined. Germline V gene lookup returns CDR1 SGHTA and CDR2 FQGNSA. V was shortened by 5 bases and J by 0 bases, with 7 bases between the two germline ends. The CDR3 is made up of 13 amino acids. Here the CDR3 DNA reads TGTGCCAGCAGCCCCCAGATGAACACTGAAGCTTTCTTT. This sequence encodes CASSPQMNTEAFF.

The chain carries TRBV28 and TRBJ2-7, with D perhaps given as TRBD1 or TRBD2 (5 bases each). Trimming cost V 10 bases and J 3 bases, with 16 bases left between them. The germline CDR1 and CDR2 sequences are MDHEN and SYDVKM. The CDR3 runs to 13 residues. The CDR3 DNA reads as TGTGCCACCGACACCGGGACGAACTACGAGCAGTACTTC. Translation gives CATDTGTNYEQYF.

The chain joins TRBV30 to TRBJ1-1, with no clear D. The CDR3 extends over 12 amino acids. V was cut by 4 bases and J by 1 base, with 7 bases left in between. CDR1 and CDR2 from the germline V gene are GTSNPN and SVGIG (reference sequence). CDR3 protein: CAWNEANTEAFF. CDR3 sequence (DNA): TGTGCCTGGAATGAGGCGAACACTGAAGCTTTCTTT.

The chain employs TRBV28 and TRBJ2-7; 7 nucleotides match TRBD2. The germline gives CDR1 MDHEN, CDR2 SYDVKM. Trimming removed 7 bases from V and 1 base from J; junction bases left unmatched: 10. The CDR3 has 15 amino acids. CDR3 amino acids: CASNRFVGGSYEQYF. The CDR3 DNA sequence: TGTGCCAGCAACCGATTCGTGGGGGGGTCCTACGAGCAGTACTTC.

The rearrangement links TRBV28 to TRBJ1-2, with TRBD1 identical over 7 bases. The CDR3 contains 14 residues. Germline CDR1 is MDHEN and CDR2 is SYDVKM. The junction had 7 bases not matched to a gene; V was cut back by 6 bases and J by 3 bases. CDR3 protein: CASSSGGTYYGYTF. CDR3 nucleotide sequence: TGTGCCAGCAGCTCAGGGGGAACGTACTATGGCTACACCTTC.

This clonotype was seen repeatedly, ten times or more. This sequence joins TRBV7-2 and TRBJ2-5, with 9 bases that match TRBD2. V lost 0 bases to trimming and J lost 1 base; unmatched junction nucleotides: 3. CDR3 length equals 16 residues. Germline V gene data show CDR1 as SGHTA and CDR2 as FQGNSA. The CDR3 sequence is CASSLARLAAQETQYF. CDR3 nucleotide sequence: TGTGCCAGCAGCTTAGCGAGACTAGCGGCCCAAGAGACCCAGTACTTC. The whole variable domain, filled in from reference TRBV7-2 and TRBJ2-5, reads GAGVSQSPSNKVTEKGKDVELRCDPISGHTALYWYRQSLGQGLEFLIYFQGNSAPDKSGLPSDRFSAERTGGSVSTLTIQRTQQEDSAVYLCASSLARLAAQETQYFGPGTRLLVL.

Many counts were recorded for this clonotype. V gene TRBV6-5 combines with J gene TRBJ2-7; D may be TRBD2 (5 bases). CDR1 and CDR2 (germline): MNHEY, SVGAGI. The V gene lost 2 bases and the J gene lost 4 bases, with 9 bases spanning the gap. This CDR3 is 13 amino acids long. Written as DNA, the CDR3 is TGTGCCAGCAGTTACATGGGGAGATACGAGCAGTACTTC. Translation gives CASSYMGRYEQYF.

This clonotype has at least ten counts. For the CDR3, the DNA is TGCAGTGCTAGGGATCCGAGGGGTTCAGAGACCCAGTACTTC. Amino acids: CSARDPRGSETQYF. The chain recombines TRBV20-1 with TRBJ2-5; D is perhaps TRBD1 or TRBD2 (5 bases each). Trimming pared 3 bases from V and 4 bases from J, leaving 15 bases between. The CDR3 totals 14 residues. The germline V gene encodes CDR1 DFQATT and CDR2 SNEGSKA (reference sequence).

The V gene is TRBV7-2, the J gene TRBJ1-3; no definite D call. The CDR3 covers 15 residues. Germline V CDR1 and CDR2: SGHTA, FQGNSA. Trimming stripped 4 bases from V and 4 bases from J, with 14 bases between. The CDR3 DNA reads TGTGCCAGCAGCTCCGACACCAACTTGGGAAACACCATATATTTT. Translated, it gives CASSSDTNLGNTIYF.

This clonotype has more than one count but fewer than ten. This chain uses TRBV6-2 or TRBV6-3 with TRBJ1-2; TRBD1 might be the D (6 bases). The CDR3 is 14 residues long. Between the trimmed V and J ends, which lost 4 bases and 6 bases, there was a span of 15 bases. Germline-derived CDR1 and CDR2 are MNHEY and SVGEGT. The CDR3 here is CASSWTVSPHGYTF. DNA of the CDR3: TGTGCCAGCAGTTGGACAGTTTCCCCCCATGGCTACACCTTC.

The chain has TRBV6-5 and TRBJ1-2; D call uncertain. V was trimmed by 0 bases and J by 8 bases, leaving 16 bases between them. The CDR3 is 15 amino acids. Germline-derived CDR1 and CDR2 are MNHEY and SVGAGI. As DNA, the CDR3 is TGTGCCAGCAGTTACTCGACCACAGCCCTCAGGGGCTACACCTTC. Translating it yields CASSYSTTALRGYTF.

This clonotype was observed a handful of times. The rearrangement uses TRBV6-1 and TRBJ2-7; the D gene is possibly TRBD2 (6 bases). The CDR3 extends over 13 amino acids. V lost 5 bases and J 4 bases, leaving 12 bases between the germline ends. Germline V gene lookup returns CDR1 MNHNS and CDR2 SASEGT. In DNA form, the CDR3 reads TGTGCCAGCAGTAGGGGAGGTCAGTACGAGCAGTACTTC. Translating it yields CASSRGGQYEQYF.

This sequence joins TRBV7-2 and TRBJ2-5; 13 bases map to TRBD2. The germline V gene has CDR1 SGHTA and CDR2 FQGNSA. With 5 bases clipped from V and 4 bases from J, the junction kept 7 bases outside the gene matches. The CDR3 sequence is 16 residues long. The CDR3 DNA reads TGTGCCAGCAGCCGAACTAGCGGGAGGGCCCCAGAGACCCAGTACTTC. Its protein product is CASSRTSGRAPETQYF.

CDR3 nucleotide sequence: TGTGCCAGCAGCGAAGGCGGAGTATCACCCCTCCACTTT. The encoded protein is CASSEGGVSPLHF. The gene calls are TRBV12-3 or TRBV12-4 and TRBJ1-6; no clear D. The CDR3 consists of 13 residues. V was shortened by 6 bases and J by 10 bases, with 13 bases between the two germline ends.

CDR3 nucleotides: TGTGCCATCGGCACAGAGAACACTGAAGCTTTCTTT. Protein: CAIGTENTEAFF. The chain carries TRBV10-3 and TRBJ1-1; no clear D. Germline V gene sequence: CDR1 ENHRY, CDR2 SYGVKD. The ends were cut back, 8 bases at V and 1 base at J, with 8 bases in the middle. CDR3 length equals 12 residues.

J is TRBJ2-7 and V is TRBV11-2; D not certain. Germline V CDR1 and CDR2: SGHAT, FQNNGV. Between the trimmed V and J ends, which lost 1 base and 3 bases, there was a span of 10 bases. This CDR3 has 14 residues. The CDR3 sequence: CASSLGRPGYEQYF. Here the CDR3 DNA reads TGTGCCAGCAGCTTAGGTCGTCCGGGCTACGAGCAGTACTTC.

This clonotype was picked up many times. This chain uses TRBV27 with TRBJ1-1; 11 nucleotides agree with TRBD1. CDR1 and CDR2 from the germline V gene are MNHEY and SMNVEV (reference sequence). CDR3 length: 14 residues. The V gene end was trimmed by 5 bases and the J gene end by 3 bases; junction bases not matched to a gene: 2. CDR3 sequence: CASSLDRGHTEAFF. As DNA, the CDR3 is TGTGCCAGCAGTCTGGACAGGGGGCACACTGAAGCTTTCTTT.

This clonotype was detected a few times. This chain connects TRBV6-5 to TRBJ2-7, with TRBD2 matching over 9 bases. The V segment lost 2 bases and the J segment 1 base; nucleotides outside the gene matches: 9. This CDR3 is built from 17 residues. Germline values: CDR1 MNHEY, CDR2 SVGAGI. The CDR3 here is CASSYQPPGLASYEQYF. As DNA, the CDR3 is TGTGCCAGCAGTTACCAACCGCCGGGACTAGCTTCCTACGAGCAGTACTTC.

This clonotype occurred many times. J is TRBJ2-5 and V is TRBV27; D remains ambiguous. Trimming took 6 bases from V and 7 from J, leaving 15 bases between them. The length of the CDR3 is 13 residues. Looked up from germline, CDR1 is MNHEY and CDR2 is SMNVEV (reference sequence). CDR3: CASSSVTLGTQYF. CDR3 sequence (DNA): TGTGCCAGCAGCTCAGTCACCTTGGGGACCCAGTACTTC.

The table lists this clonotype with many counts. The chain is built from TRBV14 and TRBJ2-7; 9 bases agree with TRBD2. J lost 1 base, V lost 0 bases, and 10 bases had no gene match. Germline V gene sequence: CDR1 SGHDN, CDR2 FVKESK. The CDR3 sequence is 18 residues long. The CDR3 loop is CASSQERMREGPSYEQYF. CDR3 in DNA: TGTGCCAGCAGCCAAGAGCGGATGCGGGAGGGCCCATCCTACGAGCAGTACTTC.

This clonotype has a count of ten or more. The chain recombines TRBV11-2 with TRBJ1-6, with D possibly being TRBD1 (5 bases). With 0 bases removed from V and 7 bases from J, the gap between germline ends came to 10 bases. The CDR3 consists of 15 residues. Per germline, CDR1 SGHAT and CDR2 FQNNGV. The CDR3 region is CASSLDRVENSPLHF. The CDR3 DNA reads as TGTGCCAGCAGCTTAGACAGGGTGGAGAATTCACCCCTCCACTTT. Full variable domain (remainder filled in from reference TRBV11-2 and TRBJ1-6): EAGVAQSPRYKIIEKRQSVAFWCNPISGHATLYWYQQILGQGPKLLIQFQNNGVVDDSQLPKDRFSAERLKGVDSTLKIQPAKLEDSAVYLCASSLDRVENSPLHFGNGTRLTVT.

The genes are TRBV12-3 or TRBV12-4 and TRBJ1-2; a possible D gene is TRBD1 (6 bases). This CDR3 contains 14 residues. Trimming stripped 3 bases from V and 8 bases from J, with 16 bases between. The CDR3 loop reads CASSLWGQDKGYTF. For the CDR3, the DNA is TGTGCCAGCAGTTTGTGGGGGCAGGATAAGGGCTACACCTTC.